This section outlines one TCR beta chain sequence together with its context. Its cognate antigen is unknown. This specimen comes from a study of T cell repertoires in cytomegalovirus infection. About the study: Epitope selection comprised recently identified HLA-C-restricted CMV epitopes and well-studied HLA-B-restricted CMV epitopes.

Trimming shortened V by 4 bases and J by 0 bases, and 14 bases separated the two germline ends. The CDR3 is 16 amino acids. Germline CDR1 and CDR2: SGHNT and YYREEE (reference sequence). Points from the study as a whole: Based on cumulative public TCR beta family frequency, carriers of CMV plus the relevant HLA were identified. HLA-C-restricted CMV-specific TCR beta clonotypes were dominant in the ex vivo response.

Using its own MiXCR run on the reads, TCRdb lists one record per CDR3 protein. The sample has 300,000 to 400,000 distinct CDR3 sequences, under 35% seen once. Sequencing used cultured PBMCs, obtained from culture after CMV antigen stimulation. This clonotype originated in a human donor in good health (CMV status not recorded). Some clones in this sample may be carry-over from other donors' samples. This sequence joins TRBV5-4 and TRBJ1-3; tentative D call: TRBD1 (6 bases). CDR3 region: CASSRGGDPSGNTIYF. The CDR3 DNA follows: TGTGCCAGCAGCCGAGGGGGAGACCCCTCTGGAAACACCATATATTTT.